What follows describes a single T cell receptor beta chain. The antigen it recognizes is unknown. No quality values exist for individual bases; no much larger clone is one base distant. Relative to germline, V is 6 bases shorter and J is 7 bases shorter, with 7 bases between their ends. The CDR3 has 11 amino acids, counting the end cysteine and phenylalanine. Only the CDR3 region is kept as DNA, spanning 33 bases read in frame from base 1. TCRbeta repertoires were sequenced from genomic DNA with the immunoSEQ hsTCRB assay version 4 in survey mode. Genomic DNA was diluted to approximately 9.4 ng/uL, and up to 1 ug per sample was used for TCRbeta sequencing. Concerning the study's data processing: ImmunoSeq Analyzer 3.0 was used for analysis of TCRbeta data, and diversity was computed on productive nucleotide rearrangements. Lower-bound TCR diversity was estimated with the improved Chao index, and clonality with the Gini coefficient using the Immunarch R package. When different nucleotide rearrangements encoded the same CDR3beta amino acid sequence, each rearrangement was treated as a distinct clonotype. TCRbeta sequences significantly enriched in antigen-responding cells relative to anti-CD3/anti-CD28-activated cells were identified by differential abundance analysis. GLIPH2 grouped TCRs by predicted peptide-MHC specificity, both within each participant and across combined participant data sets. Here the immuneACCESS table is served through TCRdb, limited to in-frame sequences with V and J called. Missing clones are a known gap in these copies; in checked studies unresolved V genes cover under half, and the rest lacks a known reason. V, J and clone size are taken as reported in that table, and D and trimming were inferred from the DNA itself. Across this sample there are 25,000 to 35,000 clones, with about four fifths seen only once. The ten largest account for around 4.6% of the sample.

This sample's treatment or condition label indicates: suppressive antiretroviral therapy. Lysates of CMV-infected fibroblasts were used at 10 ug/mL for cell stimulation. Memory populations depleted of antigen-responding cells were obtained by sorting nonresponding CD40L-negative CD69-negative CD45RO-high memory CD4+ T cells. Participants were HIV-1-infected adults who started suppressive ART during chronic infection. For at least 4 years, participants had undetectable plasma HIV-1 RNA, below 50 copies/mL. To be included, a participant needed positive CMV serology and a CD4+ T cell count above 400 cells/uL. Before stimulation, PBMCs were isolated using density centrifugation and then depleted of CD8+ T cells. Stimulation of CD8-depleted PBMCs was carried out for approximately 17 hours with anti-CD28/CD49d costimulation, CD40-blocking antibody and enfuvirtide, to prevent new infections. Cell sorting was performed on a Beckman Coulter MoFlo Legacy or XDP sorter, and dead cells were excluded with propidium iodide. Genomic DNA was extracted with the QIAamp DNA Mini Kit for samples above one million cells, otherwise with the Quick-DNA Microprep Kit.

This record comes from a study of persistence of HIV-infected CD4 T cells (dated by TCRdb to the early 2020s). About the investigation overall: The study isolated CMV- and HIV-1 Gag-responding CD4+ T cells from ART-treated individuals to examine antigen-driven clonal expansion of HIV-1-infected cells. The median time the participants had spent on suppressive ART was roughly eight years. Apart from two participants who underwent leukapheresis at a single time point, peripheral blood samples of up to 180 mL were collected from participants at multiple time points. TCRbeta sequencing assessed the clonality of all cells in each sorted population, while proviral sequencing assessed the clonality of infected cells. The TCR cluster analysis across participants included eight or nine participants for CMV and roughly 7 participants for Gag. Results and caveats for the whole study, not just this receptor: TCRbeta richness in CMV- and Gag-responding cells was significantly lower than in anti-CD3/anti-CD28-responding cells; CMV-responding cells had higher oligoclonality than CD3/CD28-stimulated and Gag-responding cells. The study involved few individuals and tested only a limited range of antigens. Antigen-responding cells were enriched for degenerate expanded CDR3beta sequences, which suggests convergent selection of CD4+ responses to CMV and Gag. TCR oligoclonality correlated with proviral oligoclonality within the same sorted populations. Bulk TCR analyses could not be limited to the rare CMV-responding cells that actually contained HIV-1 proviruses.

In this chain, TRBV12-3 or TRBV12-4 is recombined with TRBJ1-3; a weak D assignment points to TRBD1 (5 bases agree). The specimen comprised CD4+ T cells sorted from PBMCs after approximately 20-hour stimulation, sampled from a patient who received antiretroviral therapy. What this sample's cell subset or site label stands for: CD40L-CD69- CD45RO-high memory CD4 T cells not responding to CMV lysate. The clonotype comes from an adult man with HIV who was CMV-seropositive. The CDR3: CASREGNTIYF. DNA sequence: TGTGCCAGCAGGGAGGGGAACACCATATATTTT.